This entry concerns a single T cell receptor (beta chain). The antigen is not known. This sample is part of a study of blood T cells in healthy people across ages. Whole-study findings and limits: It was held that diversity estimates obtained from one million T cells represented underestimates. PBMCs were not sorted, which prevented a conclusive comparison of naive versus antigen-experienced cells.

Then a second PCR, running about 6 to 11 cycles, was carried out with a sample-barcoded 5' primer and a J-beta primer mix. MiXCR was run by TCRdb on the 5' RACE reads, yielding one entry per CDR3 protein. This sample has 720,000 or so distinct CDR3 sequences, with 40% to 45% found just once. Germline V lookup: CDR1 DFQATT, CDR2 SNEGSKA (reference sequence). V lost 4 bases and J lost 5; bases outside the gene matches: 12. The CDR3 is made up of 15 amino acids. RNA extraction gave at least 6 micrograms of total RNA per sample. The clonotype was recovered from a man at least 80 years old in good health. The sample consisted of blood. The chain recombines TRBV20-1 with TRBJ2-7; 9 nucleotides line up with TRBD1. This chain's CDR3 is CSANPGQGGDHEQYF. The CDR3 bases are TGCAGTGCTAACCCGGGACAGGGCGGCGACCACGAGCAGTACTTC.